This entry lists 18 T cell receptor beta chains sequenced from one sample in a study of blood T cell repertoires in COVID-19. The repertoire was sequenced with immunoSEQ multiplex PCR; TCRdb's copy has only in-frame clones and lacks some. Here the sample spans under 95,000 clones, around 80% being singletons. The material sequenced was peripheral blood. These receptors were obtained from a man aged 50 to 60 with acute or convalescent COVID-19.

V usage is TRBV4-2 and J usage is TRBJ1-2, with 8 nucleotides matching TRBD1. This CDR3 contains 17 residues. Per germline, CDR1 LGHNA and CDR2 YNFKEQ. The junction had 14 bases not matched to a gene; V was cut back by 4 bases and J by 4 bases. CDR3 DNA: TGTGCCAGCAGCCCCTCAGGCGCAGGGGGCAGTGGCTATGGCTACACCTTC. Translating it yields CASSPSGAGGSGYGYTF.

The V call is TRBV5-4, the J call TRBJ1-2; no firm D call. The V end lost 3 bases, the J end lost 4 bases, and 10 bases lay between the germline ends. This CDR3 spans 13 amino acids. CDR1 SGHNT and CDR2 YYREEE come from the germline V gene (reference sequence). CDR3 nucleotide sequence: TGTGCCAGCAGCTCGCGGGCCGTCTATGGCTACACCTTC. This translates into CASSSRAVYGYTF.

The chain joins TRBV28 to TRBJ1-4; D uncertain. Germline V gene data show CDR1 as MDHEN and CDR2 as SYDVKM. With 1 base removed from V and 4 bases from J, the gap between germline ends came to 7 bases. The CDR3 length is 14 residues. As DNA, the CDR3 is TGTGCCAGCAGTTTATCACAGCTTAATGAAAAACTGTTTTTT. This translates into CASSLSQLNEKLFF.

The rearrangement links TRBV12-3 or TRBV12-4 to TRBJ2-3, with TRBD2 identical over 7 bases. V shed 7 bases, J shed 9 bases, and the junction held 7 bases outside the gene matches. The CDR3 is 12 residues long. Here the CDR3 reads CASTDSGGTQYF. CDR3 DNA sequence: TGTGCCAGCACCGACTCGGGGGGAACGCAGTATTTT.

The chain combines TRBV19 with TRBJ2-6, with 9 bases fitting TRBD1. Germline assignment: CDR1 LNHDA and CDR2 SQIVND (reference sequence). The CDR3 length is 19 residues. The trim removed 1 base at V and 4 bases at J, leaving 11 bases unmatched. The DNA of the CDR3 is TGTGCCAGTAGTATAGGTGGGCCGGGACAGGGTACCGGGGCCAACGTCCTGACTTTC. Its protein product is CASSIGGPGQGTGANVLTF. Based on the CDR3 plus reference TRBV19 and TRBJ2-6, the full variable domain is DGGITQSPKYLFRKEGQNVTLSCEQNLNHDAMYWYRQDPGQGLRLIYYSQIVNDFQKGDIAEGYSVSREKKESFPLTVTSAQKNPTAFYLCASSIGGPGQGTGANVLTFGAGSRLTVL.

J is TRBJ2-7 and V is TRBV10-3; a possible D gene is TRBD2 (5 bases). The V and J ends lost 3 bases and 0 bases respectively, with 9 bases between them. This CDR3 is built from 14 residues. Germline CDR1 ENHRY, CDR2 SYGVKD. This CDR3 reads CAISEMGSSYEQYF. CDR3 sequence (DNA): TGTGCCATCAGTGAAATGGGGAGCTCCTACGAGCAGTACTTC.

The rearrangement links TRBV3-1 (or the pseudogene TRBV3-2) to TRBJ1-2; D unresolved. V was clipped by 4 bases and J by 8 bases, with 14 bases between them. Germline CDR1 and CDR2: LGHDT and YNNKEL (reference sequence). This CDR3 region has 13 residues. The CDR3 is CASSPLLRYGYTF. For the CDR3, the DNA is TGTGCCAGCAGCCCCCTGCTCCGGTACGGCTACACCTTC.

This chain links TRBV30 with TRBJ1-1, with 8 bases matching TRBD1. The CDR3 is 14 residues long. V trimming: 5 bases; J trimming: 0 bases; junction bases outside the gene matches: 5. Germline-derived CDR1 and CDR2 are GTSNPN and SVGIG (reference sequence). The CDR3 nucleotides are TGTGCCTGGGGCTCGGGACAGGTGAACACTGAAGCTTTCTTT. As protein: CAWGSGQVNTEAFF.

CDR3 in amino acids: CSVEGHFGTVSSYEQYF. The CDR3 nucleotides read TGCAGCGTTGAAGGTCATTTTGGGACAGTGAGCTCCTACGAGCAGTACTTC. The V gene is TRBV29-1, the J gene TRBJ2-7; 7 bases fit TRBD1. There are 17 residues in the CDR3. Germline values: CDR1 SQVTM, CDR2 ANQGSEA. With 1 base clipped from V and 0 bases from J, the junction kept 12 bases outside the gene matches.

The genes are TRBV5-4 and TRBJ1-6; 7 bases align to TRBD1. In germline, CDR1 is SGHNT, CDR2 YYREEE (reference sequence). V shed 5 bases and J 8 bases; nucleotides not matched to a gene: 4. There are 13 residues in the CDR3. The CDR3 sequence is CASSRDSDSPLHF. In nucleotides, the CDR3 is TGTGCCAGCAGTCGGGACAGTGATTCACCCCTCCACTTT.

The V gene is TRBV11-2, the J gene TRBJ2-7; 8 bases are shared with TRBD1. J gave up 3 bases and V 1 base, and 2 bases lay outside the gene matches. Germline V gene data show CDR1 as SGHAT and CDR2 as FQNNGV. There are 14 residues in the CDR3. This CDR3 reads CASSLGQGNYEQYF. DNA of the CDR3: TGTGCCAGCAGCTTAGGACAGGGGAACTACGAGCAGTACTTC.

V and J are TRBV18 and TRBJ2-7, with TRBD1 identical over 11 bases. This CDR3 region has 14 residues. Germline V lookup: CDR1 KGHSH, CDR2 LQKENI. Losses at the gene ends were 6 bases for V and 7 bases for J; bases not matched to a gene: 8. In DNA, the CDR3 is TGTGCCAGCTCTCCCGGACAGGGGGCCGGGGAGCAGTACTTC. Translating gives CASSPGQGAGEQYF.

The DNA of the CDR3 is TGTGCCAGCAGCCAAGGAGGGAGGGGGGCTGAAGCTTTCTTT. This sequence encodes CASSQGGRGAEAFF. The chain combines TRBV14 with TRBJ1-1, with D perhaps TRBD1 (6 bases). CDR1 SGHDN and CDR2 FVKESK come from the germline V gene. Trimming took 1 base from V and 6 from J, leaving 12 bases between them. The CDR3 consists of 14 residues.

This clone was observed a few times. This chain links TRBV7-8 with TRBJ1-3; D call uncertain. V was cut by 2 bases and J by 4 bases, with 12 bases left in between. Germline V lookup: CDR1 SGHVS, CDR2 FQNEAQ. The CDR3 loop spans 15 amino acids. CDR3 loop: CASSLSETLGNTIYF. CDR3 bases: TGTGCCAGCAGCTTATCAGAGACTTTAGGAAACACCATATATTTT.

The chain recombines TRBV28 with TRBJ1-2; maybe TRBD1 (6 bases). Trimming left V 6 bases short and J 5 bases short, with 22 bases between. The CDR3 length is 16 residues. From germline, CDR1 is MDHEN and CDR2 SYDVKM. The DNA for the CDR3 is TGTGCCAGCAGGTACGGTGTGGGGGCTGTTGTGTATGGCTACACCTTC. Protein: CASRYGVGAVVYGYTF.

The V call is TRBV3-1 (or the pseudogene TRBV3-2), the J call TRBJ1-2, with TRBD1 matching over 9 bases. This CDR3 has 14 amino acids. J gave up 4 bases and V 5 bases, and 5 bases lay outside the gene matches. CDR1 LGHDT and CDR2 YNNKEL come from the germline V gene (reference sequence). The CDR3 reads CASSERTGAYGYTF. CDR3 nucleotide sequence: TGTGCCAGCAGCGAAAGGACAGGGGCCTATGGCTACACCTTC.

The chain joins TRBV25-1 to TRBJ2-7; unclear D gene. CDR1 and CDR2 (germline): MGHDK, SYGVNS. The CDR3 covers 13 residues. V gave up 5 bases and J gave up 6 bases, with 14 bases separating them. Here the CDR3 DNA reads TGTGCCAGCAGTACAGTCAACTCCGGCGAGCAGTACTTC. This sequence encodes CASSTVNSGEQYF.

The V gene is TRBV19, the J gene TRBJ2-7, with D possibly being TRBD2 (5 bases). V lost 0 bases and J 4 bases, leaving 7 bases between the germline ends. CDR3 length: 13 residues. Looked up from germline, CDR1 is LNHDA and CDR2 is SQIVND (reference sequence). CDR3 nucleotides: TGTGCCAGTAGTATAGACGCGGGTTACGAGCAGTACTTC. Protein product: CASSIDAGYEQYF.